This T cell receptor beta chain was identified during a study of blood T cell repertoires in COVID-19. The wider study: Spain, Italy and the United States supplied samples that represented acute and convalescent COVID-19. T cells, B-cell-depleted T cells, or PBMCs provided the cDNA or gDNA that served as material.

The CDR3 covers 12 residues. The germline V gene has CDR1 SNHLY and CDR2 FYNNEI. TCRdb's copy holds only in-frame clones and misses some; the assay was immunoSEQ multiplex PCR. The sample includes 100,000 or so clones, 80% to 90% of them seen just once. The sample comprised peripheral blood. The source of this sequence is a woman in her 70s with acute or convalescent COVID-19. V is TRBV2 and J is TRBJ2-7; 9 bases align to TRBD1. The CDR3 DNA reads TGTGCTAGGAGGGGACAGGGTTACGAGCAGTACTTC. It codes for CARRGQGYEQYF.